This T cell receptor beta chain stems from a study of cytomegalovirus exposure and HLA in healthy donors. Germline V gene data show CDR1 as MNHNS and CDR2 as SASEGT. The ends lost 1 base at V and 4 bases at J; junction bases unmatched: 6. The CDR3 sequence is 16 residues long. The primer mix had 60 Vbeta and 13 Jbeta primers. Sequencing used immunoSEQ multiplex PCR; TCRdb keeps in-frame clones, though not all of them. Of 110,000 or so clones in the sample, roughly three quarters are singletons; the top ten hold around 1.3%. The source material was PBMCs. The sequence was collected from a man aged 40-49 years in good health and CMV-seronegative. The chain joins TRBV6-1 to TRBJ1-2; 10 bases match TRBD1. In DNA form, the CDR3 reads TGTGCCAGCAGTGAAGACCCGGGACAGGGGTTCTATGGCTACACCTTC. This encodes CASSEDPGQGFYGYTF.